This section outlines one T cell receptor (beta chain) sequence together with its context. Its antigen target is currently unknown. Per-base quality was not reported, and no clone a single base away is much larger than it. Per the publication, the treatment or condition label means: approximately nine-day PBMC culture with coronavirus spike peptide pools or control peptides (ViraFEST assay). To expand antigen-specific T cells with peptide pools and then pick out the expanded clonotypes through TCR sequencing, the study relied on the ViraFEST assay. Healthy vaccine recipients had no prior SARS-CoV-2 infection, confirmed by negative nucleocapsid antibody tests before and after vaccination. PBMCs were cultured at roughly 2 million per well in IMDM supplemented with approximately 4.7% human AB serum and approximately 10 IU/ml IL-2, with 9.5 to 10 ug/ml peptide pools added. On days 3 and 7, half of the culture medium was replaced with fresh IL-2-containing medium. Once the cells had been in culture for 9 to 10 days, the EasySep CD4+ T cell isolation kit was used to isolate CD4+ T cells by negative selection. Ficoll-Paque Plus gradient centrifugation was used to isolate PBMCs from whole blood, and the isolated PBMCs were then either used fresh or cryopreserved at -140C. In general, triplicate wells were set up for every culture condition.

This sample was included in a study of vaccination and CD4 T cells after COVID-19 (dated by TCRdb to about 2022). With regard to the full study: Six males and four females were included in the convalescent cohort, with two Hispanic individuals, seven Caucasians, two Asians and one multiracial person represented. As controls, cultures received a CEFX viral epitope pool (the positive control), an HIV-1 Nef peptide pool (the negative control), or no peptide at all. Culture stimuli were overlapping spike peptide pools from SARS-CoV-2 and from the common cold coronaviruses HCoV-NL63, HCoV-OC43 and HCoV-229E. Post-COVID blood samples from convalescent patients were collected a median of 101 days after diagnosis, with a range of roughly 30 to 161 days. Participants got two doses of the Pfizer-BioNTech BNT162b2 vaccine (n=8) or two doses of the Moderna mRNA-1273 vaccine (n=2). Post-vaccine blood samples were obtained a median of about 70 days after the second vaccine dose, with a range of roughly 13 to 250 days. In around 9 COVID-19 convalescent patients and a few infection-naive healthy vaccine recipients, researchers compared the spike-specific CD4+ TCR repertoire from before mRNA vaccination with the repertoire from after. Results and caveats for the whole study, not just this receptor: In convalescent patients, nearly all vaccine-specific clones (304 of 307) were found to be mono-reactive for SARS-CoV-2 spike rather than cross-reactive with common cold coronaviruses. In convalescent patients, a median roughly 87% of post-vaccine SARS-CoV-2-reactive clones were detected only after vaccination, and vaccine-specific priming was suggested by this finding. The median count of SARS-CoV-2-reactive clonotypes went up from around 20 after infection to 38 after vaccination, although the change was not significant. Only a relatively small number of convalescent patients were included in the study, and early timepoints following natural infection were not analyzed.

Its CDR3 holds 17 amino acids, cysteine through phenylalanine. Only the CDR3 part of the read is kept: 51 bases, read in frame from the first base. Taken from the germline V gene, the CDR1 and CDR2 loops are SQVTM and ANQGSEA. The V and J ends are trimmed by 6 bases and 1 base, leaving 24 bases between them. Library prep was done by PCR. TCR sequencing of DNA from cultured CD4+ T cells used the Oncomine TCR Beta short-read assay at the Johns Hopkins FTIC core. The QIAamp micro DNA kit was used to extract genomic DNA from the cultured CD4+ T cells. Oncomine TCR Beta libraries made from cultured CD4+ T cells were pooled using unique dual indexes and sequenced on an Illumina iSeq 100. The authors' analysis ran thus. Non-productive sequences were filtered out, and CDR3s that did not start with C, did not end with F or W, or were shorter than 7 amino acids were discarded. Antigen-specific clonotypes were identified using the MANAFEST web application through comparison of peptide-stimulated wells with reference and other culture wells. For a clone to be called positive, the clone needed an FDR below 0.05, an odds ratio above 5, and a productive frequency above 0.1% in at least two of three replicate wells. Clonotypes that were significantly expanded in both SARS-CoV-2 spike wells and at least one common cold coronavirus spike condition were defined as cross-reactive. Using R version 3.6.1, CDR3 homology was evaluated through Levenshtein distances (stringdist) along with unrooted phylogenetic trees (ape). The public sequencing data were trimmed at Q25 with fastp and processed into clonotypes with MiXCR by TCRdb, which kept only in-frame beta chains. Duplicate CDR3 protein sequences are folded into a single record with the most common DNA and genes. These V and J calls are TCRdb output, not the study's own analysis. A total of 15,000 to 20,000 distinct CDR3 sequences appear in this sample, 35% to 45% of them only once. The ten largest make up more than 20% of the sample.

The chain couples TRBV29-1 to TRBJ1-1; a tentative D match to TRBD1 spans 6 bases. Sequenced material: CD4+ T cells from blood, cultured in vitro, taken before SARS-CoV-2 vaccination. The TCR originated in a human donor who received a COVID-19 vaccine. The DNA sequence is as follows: TGCAGCGTCCGAAGTAGTGGGGGCTTCCGGCCGAACACTGAAGCTTTCTTT. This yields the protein CSVRSSGGFRPNTEAFF.